The sequence of this T cell receptor (beta chain) was determined in a study of neurological immune-mediated disorders. TCRdb redid the calling of the 5' RACE reads with MiXCR, one entry per CDR3 protein. Here the sample spans 65,000 to 75,000 distinct CDR3 sequences, about 5.2% being singletons. The CDR3 contains 14 residues. The germline gives CDR1 SGHAT, CDR2 FQNNGV. Trimming shortened V by 4 bases and J by 10 bases, and 19 bases separated the two germline ends. This clonotype showed up many times. Sequenced input: PBMCs. This TCR was recovered from a human donor with multiple sclerosis. The donor label of this sample is uncertain. The rearrangement joins TRBV11-2 to TRBJ1-1; possibly TRBD1 for D (5 bases). Written as DNA, the CDR3 is TGTGCCAGCAGCTCCGGGTCCGGGGGACTTGGAGCTTTCTTT. As protein: CASSSGSGGLGAFF.